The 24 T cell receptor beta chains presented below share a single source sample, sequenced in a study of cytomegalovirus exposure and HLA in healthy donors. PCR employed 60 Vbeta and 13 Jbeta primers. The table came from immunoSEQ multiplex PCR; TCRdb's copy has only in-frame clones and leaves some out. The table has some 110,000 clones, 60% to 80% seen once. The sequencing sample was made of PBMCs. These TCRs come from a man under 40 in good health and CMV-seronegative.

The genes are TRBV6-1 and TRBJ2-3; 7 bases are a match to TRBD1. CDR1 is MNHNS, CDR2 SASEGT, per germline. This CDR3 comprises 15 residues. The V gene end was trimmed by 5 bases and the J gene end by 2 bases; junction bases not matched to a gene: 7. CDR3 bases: TGTGCCAGCAGTCCCTGGGACAGAAACACAGATACGCAGTATTTT. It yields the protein CASSPWDRNTDTQYF.

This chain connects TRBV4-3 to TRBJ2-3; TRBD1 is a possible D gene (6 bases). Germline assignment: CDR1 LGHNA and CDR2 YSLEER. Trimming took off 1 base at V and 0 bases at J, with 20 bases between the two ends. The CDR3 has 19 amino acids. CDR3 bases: TGCGCCAGCAGCCAAGCAACAGGGCCCCGAGGTGTTAGCACAGATACGCAGTATTTT. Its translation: CASSQATGPRGVSTDTQYF.

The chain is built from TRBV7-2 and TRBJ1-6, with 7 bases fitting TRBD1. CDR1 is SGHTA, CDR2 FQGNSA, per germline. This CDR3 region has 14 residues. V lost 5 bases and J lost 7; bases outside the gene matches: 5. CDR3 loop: CASSQGTANSPLHF. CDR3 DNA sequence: TGTGCCAGCAGCCAAGGGACAGCGAATTCACCCCTCCACTTT.

CDR3 sequence reads: CASSPLPPAIPQQDEQYF. The CDR3 DNA reads TGTGCCAGCTCACCACTCCCACCAGCAATCCCGCAACAGGATGAGCAGTACTTC. V usage is TRBV18 and J usage is TRBJ2-7; possibly TRBD1 for D (5 bases). The CDR3 contains 18 residues. Germline CDR1 reads KGHSH; CDR2 reads LQKENI. The V gene lost 1 base and the J gene lost 7 bases, with 26 bases spanning the gap.

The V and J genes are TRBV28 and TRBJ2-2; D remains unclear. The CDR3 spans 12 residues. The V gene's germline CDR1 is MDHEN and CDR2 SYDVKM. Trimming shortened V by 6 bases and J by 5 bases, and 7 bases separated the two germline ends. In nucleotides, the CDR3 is TGTGCCAGCAGCCTGAGTACCGGGGAGCTGTTTTTT. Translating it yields CASSLSTGELFF.

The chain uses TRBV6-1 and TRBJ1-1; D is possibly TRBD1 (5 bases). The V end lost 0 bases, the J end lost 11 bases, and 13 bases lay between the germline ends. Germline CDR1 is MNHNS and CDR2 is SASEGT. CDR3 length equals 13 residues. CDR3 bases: TGTGCCAGCAGTGAAGCGGGGCAGATTACGGCTTTCTTT. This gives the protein CASSEAGQITAFF.

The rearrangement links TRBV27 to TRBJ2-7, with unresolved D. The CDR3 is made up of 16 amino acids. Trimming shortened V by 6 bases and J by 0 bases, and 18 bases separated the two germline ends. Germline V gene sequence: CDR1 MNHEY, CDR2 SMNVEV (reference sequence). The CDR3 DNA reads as TGTGCCAGCAGCCAAAGCGTCTTGGGTGACTCCTACGAGCAGTACTTC. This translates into CASSQSVLGDSYEQYF.

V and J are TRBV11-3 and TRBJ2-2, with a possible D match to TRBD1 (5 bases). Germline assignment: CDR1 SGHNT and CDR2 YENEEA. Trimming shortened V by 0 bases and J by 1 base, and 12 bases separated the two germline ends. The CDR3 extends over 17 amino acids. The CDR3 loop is CASSLDRVTENTGELFF. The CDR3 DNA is TGTGCCAGCAGCTTAGATCGGGTGACAGAGAACACCGGGGAGCTGTTTTTT. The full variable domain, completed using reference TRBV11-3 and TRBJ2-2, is EAGVVQSPRYKIIEKKQPVAFWCNPISGHNTLYWYLQNLGQGPELLIRYENEEAVDDSQLPKDRFSAERLKGVDSTLKIQPAELGDSAVYLCASSLDRVTENTGELFFGEGSRLTVL.

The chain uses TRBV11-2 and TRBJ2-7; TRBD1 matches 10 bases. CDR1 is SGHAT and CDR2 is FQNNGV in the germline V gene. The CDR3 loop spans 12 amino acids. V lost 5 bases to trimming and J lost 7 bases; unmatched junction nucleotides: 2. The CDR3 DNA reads TGTGCCAGCAGCGGGACAGGGGATGAGCAGTACTTC. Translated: CASSGTGDEQYF.

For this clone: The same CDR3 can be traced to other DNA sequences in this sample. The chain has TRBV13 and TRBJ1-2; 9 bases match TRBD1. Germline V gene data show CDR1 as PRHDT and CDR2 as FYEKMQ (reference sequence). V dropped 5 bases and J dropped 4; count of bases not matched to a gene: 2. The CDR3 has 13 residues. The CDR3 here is CASSPTGGYGYTF. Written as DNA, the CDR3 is TGTGCCAGCAGCCCGACAGGGGGCTATGGCTACACCTTC.

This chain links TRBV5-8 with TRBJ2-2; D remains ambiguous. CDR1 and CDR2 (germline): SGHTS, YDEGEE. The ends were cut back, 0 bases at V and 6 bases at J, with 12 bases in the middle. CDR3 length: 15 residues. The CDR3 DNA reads TGTGCCAGCAGCTTGGGTCAGTTTTTGCCCGGGGAGCTGTTTTTT. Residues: CASSLGQFLPGELFF.

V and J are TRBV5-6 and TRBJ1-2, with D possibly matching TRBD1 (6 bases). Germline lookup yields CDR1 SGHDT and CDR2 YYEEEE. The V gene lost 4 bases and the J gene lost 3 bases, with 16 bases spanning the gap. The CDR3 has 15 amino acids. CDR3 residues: CASSRDMGIHYGYTF. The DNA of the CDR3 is TGTGCCAGCAGCCGGGACATGGGGATACACTATGGCTACACCTTC.

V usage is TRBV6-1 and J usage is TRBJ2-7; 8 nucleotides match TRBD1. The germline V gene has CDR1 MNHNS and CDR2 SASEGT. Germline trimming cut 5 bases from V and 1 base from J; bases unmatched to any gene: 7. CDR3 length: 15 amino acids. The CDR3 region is CASSSRQGSSYEQYF. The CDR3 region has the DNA TGTGCCAGCAGTTCGAGACAGGGGAGTTCCTACGAGCAGTACTTC.

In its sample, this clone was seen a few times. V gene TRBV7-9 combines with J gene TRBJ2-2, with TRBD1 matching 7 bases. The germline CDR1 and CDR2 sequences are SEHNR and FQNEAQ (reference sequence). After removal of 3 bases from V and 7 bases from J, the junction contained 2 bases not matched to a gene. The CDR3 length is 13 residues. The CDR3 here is CASSFWTGGELFF. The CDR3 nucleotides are TGTGCCAGCAGCTTTTGGACAGGCGGGGAGCTGTTTTTT. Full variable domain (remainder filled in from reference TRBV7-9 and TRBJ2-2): DTGVSQNPRHKITKRGQNVTFRCDPISEHNRLYWYRQTLGQGPEFLTYFQNEAQLEKSRLLSDRFSAERPKGSFSTLEIQRTEQGDSAMYLCASSFWTGGELFFGEGSRLTVL.

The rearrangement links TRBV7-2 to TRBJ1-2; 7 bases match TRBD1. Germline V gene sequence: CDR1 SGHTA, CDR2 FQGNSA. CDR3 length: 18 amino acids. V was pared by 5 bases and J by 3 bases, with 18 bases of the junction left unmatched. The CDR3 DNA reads TGTGCCAGCAGCCCTAACCTTGCGACAGGGCTCCATGACTATGGCTACACCTTC. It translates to CASSPNLATGLHDYGYTF.

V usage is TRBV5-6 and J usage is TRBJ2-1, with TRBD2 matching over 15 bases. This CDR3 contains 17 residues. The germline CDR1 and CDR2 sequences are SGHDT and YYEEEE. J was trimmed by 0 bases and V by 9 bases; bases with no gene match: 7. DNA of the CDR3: TGTGCCACCGGACTAGCGGGAGGGCCACACTCCTACAATGAGCAGTTCTTC. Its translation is CATGLAGGPHSYNEQFF.

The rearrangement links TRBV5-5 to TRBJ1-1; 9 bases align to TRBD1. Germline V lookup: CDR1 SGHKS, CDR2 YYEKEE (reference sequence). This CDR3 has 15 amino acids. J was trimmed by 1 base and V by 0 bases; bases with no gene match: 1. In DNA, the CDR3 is TGTGCCAGCAGCTTGGGGGGACAGGGGAACACTGAAGCTTTCTTT. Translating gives CASSLGGQGNTEAFF.

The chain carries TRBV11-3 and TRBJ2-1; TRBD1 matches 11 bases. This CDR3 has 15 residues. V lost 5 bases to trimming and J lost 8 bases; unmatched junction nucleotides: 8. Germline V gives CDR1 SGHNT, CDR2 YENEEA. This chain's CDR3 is CASSQPGQGVDEQFF. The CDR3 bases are TGTGCCAGCAGCCAACCGGGACAGGGGGTGGATGAGCAGTTCTTC.

This CDR3 is CASSPLKGDREYF. CDR3 DNA sequence: TGTGCCAGCAGTCCCCTGAAAGGAGACAGGGAGTACTTC. The chain recombines TRBV28 with TRBJ2-4, with 7 bases that match TRBD1. The CDR3 runs to 13 residues. Germline V gives CDR1 MDHEN, CDR2 SYDVKM. V lost 5 bases and J lost 14; bases outside the gene matches: 12. Full variable domain (missing parts from reference TRBV28 and TRBJ2-4): DVKVTQSSRYLVKRTGEKVFLECVQDMDHENMFWYRQDPGLGLRLIYFSYDVKMKEKGDIPEGYSVSREKKERFSLILESASTNQTSMYLCASSPLKGDREYFGAGTRLSVL.

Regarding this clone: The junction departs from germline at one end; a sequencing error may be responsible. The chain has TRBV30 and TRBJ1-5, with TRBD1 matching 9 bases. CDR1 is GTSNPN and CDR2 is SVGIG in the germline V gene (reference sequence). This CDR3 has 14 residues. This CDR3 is CTWSGTGRDQPQHF. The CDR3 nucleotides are TGTACCTGGAGCGGGACAGGGAGAGATCAGCCCCAGCATTTT.

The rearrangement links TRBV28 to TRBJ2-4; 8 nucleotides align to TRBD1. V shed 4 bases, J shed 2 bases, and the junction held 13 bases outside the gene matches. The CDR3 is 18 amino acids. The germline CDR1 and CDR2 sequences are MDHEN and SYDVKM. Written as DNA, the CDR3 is TGTGCCAGCAGTTCCCCTCCAGGGACAGGCCAAACCAAAAACATTCAGTACTTC. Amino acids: CASSSPPGTGQTKNIQYF.

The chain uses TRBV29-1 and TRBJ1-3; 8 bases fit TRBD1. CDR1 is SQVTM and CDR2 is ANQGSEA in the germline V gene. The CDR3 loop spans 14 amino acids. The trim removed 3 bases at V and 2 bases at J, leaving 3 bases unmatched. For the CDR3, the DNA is TGCAGCGTTGAGAACAGGGGGGCTGGAAACACCATATATTTT. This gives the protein CSVENRGAGNTIYF.

CDR3 residues: CASSHAAGGTAYEQYF. Written as DNA, the CDR3 is TGCGCCAGCAGCCACGCGGCGGGAGGGACGGCCTACGAGCAGTACTTC. The J gene is TRBJ2-7, the V gene TRBV5-1; 9 nucleotides match TRBD2. The CDR3 is 16 residues long. Germline V gene sequence: CDR1 SGHRS, CDR2 YFSETQ. Trimming removed 4 bases from V and 2 bases from J; junction bases left unmatched: 10.

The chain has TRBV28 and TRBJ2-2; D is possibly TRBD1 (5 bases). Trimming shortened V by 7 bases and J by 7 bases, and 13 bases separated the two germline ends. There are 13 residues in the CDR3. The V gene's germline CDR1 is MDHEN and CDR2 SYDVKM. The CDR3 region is CASKQGGSGELFF. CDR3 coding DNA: TGTGCCAGCAAGCAGGGCGGTAGCGGGGAGCTGTTTTTT. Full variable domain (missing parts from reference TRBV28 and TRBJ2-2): DVKVTQSSRYLVKRTGEKVFLECVQDMDHENMFWYRQDPGLGLRLIYFSYDVKMKEKGDIPEGYSVSREKKERFSLILESASTNQTSMYLCASKQGGSGELFFGEGSRLTVL.